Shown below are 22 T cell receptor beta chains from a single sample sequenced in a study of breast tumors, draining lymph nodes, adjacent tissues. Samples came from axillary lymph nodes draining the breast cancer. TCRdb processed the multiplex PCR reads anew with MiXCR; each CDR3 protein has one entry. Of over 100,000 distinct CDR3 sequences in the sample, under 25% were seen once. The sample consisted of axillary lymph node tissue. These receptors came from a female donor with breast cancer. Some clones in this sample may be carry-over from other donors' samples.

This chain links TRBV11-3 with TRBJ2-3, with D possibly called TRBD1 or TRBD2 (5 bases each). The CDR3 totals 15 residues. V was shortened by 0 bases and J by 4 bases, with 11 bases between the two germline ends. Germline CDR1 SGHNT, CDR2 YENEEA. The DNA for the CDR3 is TGTGCCAGCAGCTTAGAGGGGACCAACTCAGATACGCAGTATTTT. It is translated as CASSLEGTNSDTQYF.

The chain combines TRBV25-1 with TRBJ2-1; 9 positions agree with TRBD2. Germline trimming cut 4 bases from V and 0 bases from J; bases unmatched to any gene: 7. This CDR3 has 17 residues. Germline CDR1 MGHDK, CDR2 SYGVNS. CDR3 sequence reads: CASSAPTSGSSYNEQFF. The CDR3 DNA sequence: TGTGCCAGCAGTGCCCCGACTAGCGGTAGCTCCTACAATGAGCAGTTCTTC. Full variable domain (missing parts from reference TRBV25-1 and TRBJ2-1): EADIYQTPRYLVIGTGKKITLECSQTMGHDKMYWYQQDPGMELHLIHYSYGVNSTEKGDLSSESTVSRIRTEHFPLTLESARPSHTSQYLCASSAPTSGSSYNEQFFGPGTRLTVL.

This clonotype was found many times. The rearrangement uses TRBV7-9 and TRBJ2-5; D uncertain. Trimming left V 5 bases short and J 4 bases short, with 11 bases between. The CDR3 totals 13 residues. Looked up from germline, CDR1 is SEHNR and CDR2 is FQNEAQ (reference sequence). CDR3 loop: CASSRDGVETQYF. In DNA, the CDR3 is TGTGCCAGCAGCCGAGATGGGGTAGAGACCCAGTACTTC.

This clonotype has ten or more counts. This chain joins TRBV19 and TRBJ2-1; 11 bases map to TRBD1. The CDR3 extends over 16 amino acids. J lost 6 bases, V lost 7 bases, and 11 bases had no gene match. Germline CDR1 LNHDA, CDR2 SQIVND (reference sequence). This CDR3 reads CASTPPGTGGSNEQFF. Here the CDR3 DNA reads TGTGCCAGTACCCCTCCCGGGACAGGGGGTAGCAATGAGCAGTTCTTC.

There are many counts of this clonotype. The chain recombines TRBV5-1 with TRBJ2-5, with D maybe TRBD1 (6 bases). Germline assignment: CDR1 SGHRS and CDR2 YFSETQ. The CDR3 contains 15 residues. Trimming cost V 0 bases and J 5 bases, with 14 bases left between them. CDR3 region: CASSLEDRWGETQYF. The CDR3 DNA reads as TGCGCCAGCAGCTTGGAAGACAGGTGGGGGGAGACCCAGTACTTC.

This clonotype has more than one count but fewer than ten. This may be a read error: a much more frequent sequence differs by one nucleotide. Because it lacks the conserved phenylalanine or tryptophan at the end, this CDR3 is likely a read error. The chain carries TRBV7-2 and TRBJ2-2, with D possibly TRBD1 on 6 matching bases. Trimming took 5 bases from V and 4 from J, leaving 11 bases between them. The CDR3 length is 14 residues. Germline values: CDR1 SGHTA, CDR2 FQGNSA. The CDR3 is CASSPNRVTGELFY. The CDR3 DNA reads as TGTGCCAGCAGCCCGAACAGGGTCACCGGGGAGCTGTTTTAT.

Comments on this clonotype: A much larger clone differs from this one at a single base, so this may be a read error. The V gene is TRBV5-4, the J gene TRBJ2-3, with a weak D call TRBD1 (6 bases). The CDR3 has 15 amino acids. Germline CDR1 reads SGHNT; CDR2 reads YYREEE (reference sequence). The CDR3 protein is CGSRIGQRSTDTQYF. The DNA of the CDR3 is TGTGGCAGCAGGATCGGACAGCGAAGCACAGATACGCAGTATTTT.

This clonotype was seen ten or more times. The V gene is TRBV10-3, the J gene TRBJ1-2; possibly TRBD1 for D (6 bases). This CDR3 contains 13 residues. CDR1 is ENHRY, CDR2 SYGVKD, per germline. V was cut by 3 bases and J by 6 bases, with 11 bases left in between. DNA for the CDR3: TGTGCCATCAGTGATCGCCAGGGGAATGGCTACACCTTC. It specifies CAISDRQGNGYTF.

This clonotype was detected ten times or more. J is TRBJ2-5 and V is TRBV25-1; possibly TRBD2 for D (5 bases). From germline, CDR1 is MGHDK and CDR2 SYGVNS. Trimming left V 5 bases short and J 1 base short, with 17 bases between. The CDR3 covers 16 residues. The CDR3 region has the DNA TGTGCCAGCAGTCGCACCGGGGTTAAATCCCAAGAGACCCAGTACTTC. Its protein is CASSRTGVKSQETQYF.

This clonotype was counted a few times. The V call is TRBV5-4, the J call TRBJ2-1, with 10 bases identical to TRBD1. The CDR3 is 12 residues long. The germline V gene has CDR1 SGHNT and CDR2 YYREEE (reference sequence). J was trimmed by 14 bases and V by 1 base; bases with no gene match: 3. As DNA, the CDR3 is TGTGCCAGCAGCTTGCTCGGGACAGGGGAGTTCTTC. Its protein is CASSLLGTGEFF.

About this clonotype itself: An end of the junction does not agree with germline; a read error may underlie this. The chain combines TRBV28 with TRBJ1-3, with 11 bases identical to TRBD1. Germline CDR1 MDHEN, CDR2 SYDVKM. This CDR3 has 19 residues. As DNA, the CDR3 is TGTGCCAGCAGGACCCCCGGGACAGGGGGTTCCTACTCTGGGAACACCATATATTTT. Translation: CASRTPGTGGSYSGNTIYF.

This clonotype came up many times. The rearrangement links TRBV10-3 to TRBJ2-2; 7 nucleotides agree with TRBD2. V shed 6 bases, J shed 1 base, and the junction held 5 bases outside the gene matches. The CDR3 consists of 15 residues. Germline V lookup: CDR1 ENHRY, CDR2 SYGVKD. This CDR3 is CAIREAGMNTGELFF. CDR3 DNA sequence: TGTGCCATCAGGGAAGCGGGGATGAACACCGGGGAGCTGTTTTTT.

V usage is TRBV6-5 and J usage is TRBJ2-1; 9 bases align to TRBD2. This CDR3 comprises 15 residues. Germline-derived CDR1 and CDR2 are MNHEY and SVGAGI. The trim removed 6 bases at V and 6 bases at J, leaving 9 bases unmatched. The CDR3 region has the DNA TGTGCCAGCAGGTCGCTAGCGGGATACTTCAATGAGCAGTTCTTC. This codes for CASRSLAGYFNEQFF.

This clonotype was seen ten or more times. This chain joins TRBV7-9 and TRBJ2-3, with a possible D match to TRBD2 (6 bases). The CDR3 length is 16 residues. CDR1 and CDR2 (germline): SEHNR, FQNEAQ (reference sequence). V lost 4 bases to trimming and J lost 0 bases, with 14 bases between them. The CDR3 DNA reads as TGTGCCAGCAGCTCTCATAGCGGATACAGCACAGATACGCAGTATTTT. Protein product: CASSSHSGYSTDTQYF.

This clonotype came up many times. CDR3 loop: CASSPGDRRHTGNTIYF. CDR3 coding DNA: TGTGCCAGCAGCCCCGGGGACAGACGGCATACTGGAAACACCATATATTTT. The J gene is TRBJ1-3, the V gene TRBV7-9; 7 nucleotides match TRBD1. The CDR3 is 17 amino acids. V lost 5 bases to trimming and J lost 2 bases; unmatched junction nucleotides: 12. CDR1 is SEHNR, CDR2 FQNEAQ, per germline (reference sequence).

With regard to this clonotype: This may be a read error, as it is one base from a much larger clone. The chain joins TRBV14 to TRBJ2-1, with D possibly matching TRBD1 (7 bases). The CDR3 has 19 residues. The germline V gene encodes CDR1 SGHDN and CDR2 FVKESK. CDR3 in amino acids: CASSQEEGAGFLSDNERFF. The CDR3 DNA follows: TGTGCCAGCAGCCAAGAGGAGGGGGCAGGGTTCCTGTCGGACAATGAGCGGTTCTTC.

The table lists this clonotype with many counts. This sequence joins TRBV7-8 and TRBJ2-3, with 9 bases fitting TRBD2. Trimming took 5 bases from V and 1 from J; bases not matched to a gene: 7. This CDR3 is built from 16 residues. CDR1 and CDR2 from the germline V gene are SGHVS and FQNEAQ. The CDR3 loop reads CASSPQGLAGTDTQYF. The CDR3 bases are TGTGCCAGCAGCCCCCAGGGACTAGCAGGCACAGATACGCAGTATTTT.

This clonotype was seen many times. The CDR3 protein is CSVAPVPPGELFF. The CDR3 nucleotides read TGCAGCGTTGCCCCAGTTCCCCCCGGGGAGCTGTTTTTT. The chain employs TRBV29-1 and TRBJ2-2, with D unresolved. CDR1 and CDR2 (germline): SQVTM, ANQGSEA. This CDR3 comprises 13 residues. V was clipped by 4 bases and J by 6 bases, with 12 bases between them.

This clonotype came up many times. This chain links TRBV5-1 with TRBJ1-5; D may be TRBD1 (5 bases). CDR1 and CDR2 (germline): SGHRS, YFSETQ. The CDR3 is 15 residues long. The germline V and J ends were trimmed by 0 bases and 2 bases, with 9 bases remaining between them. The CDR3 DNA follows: TGCGCCAGCAGCTTGGGGGACGCGGGCAATCAGCCCCAGCATTTT. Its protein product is CASSLGDAGNQPQHF.

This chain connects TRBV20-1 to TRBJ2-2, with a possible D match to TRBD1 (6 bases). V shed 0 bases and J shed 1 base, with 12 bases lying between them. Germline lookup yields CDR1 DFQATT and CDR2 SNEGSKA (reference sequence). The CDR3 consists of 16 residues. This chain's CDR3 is CSARDLGRGNTGELFF. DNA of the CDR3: TGCAGTGCTAGAGATCTGGGCAGGGGGAACACCGGGGAGCTGTTTTTT.

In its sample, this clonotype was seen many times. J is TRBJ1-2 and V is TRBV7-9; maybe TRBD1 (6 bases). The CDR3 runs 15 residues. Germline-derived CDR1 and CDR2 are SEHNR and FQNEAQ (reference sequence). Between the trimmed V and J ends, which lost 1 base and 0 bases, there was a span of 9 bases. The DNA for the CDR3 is TGTGCCAGCAGCTTAGGTCAGGGGCCTAACTATGGCTACACCTTC. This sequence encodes CASSLGQGPNYGYTF. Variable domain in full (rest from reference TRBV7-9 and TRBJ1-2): DTGVSQNPRHKITKRGQNVTFRCDPISEHNRLYWYRQTLGQGPEFLTYFQNEAQLEKSRLLSDRFSAERPKGSFSTLEIQRTEQGDSAMYLCASSLGQGPNYGYTFGSGTRLTVV.

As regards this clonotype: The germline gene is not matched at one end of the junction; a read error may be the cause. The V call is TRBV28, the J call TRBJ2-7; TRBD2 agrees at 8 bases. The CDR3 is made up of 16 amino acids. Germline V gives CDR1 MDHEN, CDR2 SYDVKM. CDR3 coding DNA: TGTGCCAGCAGCTACCCGGGGGGGAGGAACTCCTACGAGCAGCACTTC. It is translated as CASSYPGGRNSYEQHF.